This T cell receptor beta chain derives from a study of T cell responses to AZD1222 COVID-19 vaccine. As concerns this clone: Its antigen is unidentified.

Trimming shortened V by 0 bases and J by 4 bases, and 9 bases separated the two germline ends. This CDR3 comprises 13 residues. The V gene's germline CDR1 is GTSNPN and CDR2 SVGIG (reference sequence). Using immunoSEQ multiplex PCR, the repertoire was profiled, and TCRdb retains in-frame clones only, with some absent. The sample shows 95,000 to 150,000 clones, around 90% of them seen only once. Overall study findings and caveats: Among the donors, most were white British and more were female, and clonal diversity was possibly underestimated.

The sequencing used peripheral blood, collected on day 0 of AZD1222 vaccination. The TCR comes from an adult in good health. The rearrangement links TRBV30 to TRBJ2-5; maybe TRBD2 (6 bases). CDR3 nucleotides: TGTGCCTGGAGTGTACGAGCGGGAGAGACCCAGTACTTC. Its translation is CAWSVRAGETQYF.